This entry lists 31 T cell receptor beta chains sequenced from one sample in a study of blood T cell repertoires in COVID-19. Sequenced by immunoSEQ multiplex PCR; TCRdb stores in-frame clones only, minus some. The data show 250,000 to 350,000 clones, around 90% seen once. Sequencing was performed on PBMCs or T cells enriched from blood (not recorded which). These receptor sequences come from a woman aged 60-75 years in a cohort exposed to, infected with or recovered from COVID-19 (not recorded which).

The gene calls are TRBV10-1 and TRBJ2-7; the D gene is possibly TRBD2 (6 bases). The CDR3 is 15 amino acids. Germline V gives CDR1 WNHNN, CDR2 SYGVQD (reference sequence). V dropped 3 bases and J dropped 0 bases, with 12 bases sitting between them. CDR3 sequence reads: CASSDGGIDSYEQYF. In DNA, the CDR3 is TGCGCCAGCAGTGACGGGGGTATTGACTCCTACGAGCAGTACTTC.

This clone occurred a few times. The chain links TRBV21-1 to TRBJ2-7; the listed D gene, TRBD2, was not tested against the DNA. TRBV21-1 is described as a pseudogene. The CDR3 spans 20 residues. The CDR3 reads CASSTHFGGPRSIDCYEQYF. The CDR3 bases are TGTGCCAGCAGCACCCACTTTGGAGGGCCCAGGAGTATAGATTGCTACGAGCAGTACTTC.

The chain carries TRBV24-1 and TRBJ1-2; 8 bases line up with TRBD1. The CDR3 has 14 residues. Germline loops: CDR1 KGHDR, CDR2 SFDVKD. J lost 5 bases, V lost 3 bases, and 4 bases had no gene match. The CDR3, as DNA: TGTGCCACCAGTGATCGACAGGGGTCGTATGGCTACACCTTC. Protein sequence: CATSDRQGSYGYTF.

The genes are TRBV6-2 or TRBV6-3 and TRBJ1-1, with a weak D call TRBD1 (6 bases). With 4 bases removed from V and 1 base from J, the gap between germline ends came to 10 bases. The germline V gene encodes CDR1 MNHEY and CDR2 SVGEGT. The CDR3 runs 14 residues. The CDR3 region is CASSWGLRNTEAFF. The DNA of the CDR3 is TGTGCCAGCAGTTGGGGGCTCAGGAACACTGAAGCTTTCTTT.

The chain recombines TRBV7-2 with TRBJ2-1, with 8 positions matching TRBD2. The CDR3 is made up of 16 amino acids. Germline CDR1 and CDR2: SGHTA and FQGNSA. V lost 5 bases to trimming and J lost 1 base; unmatched junction nucleotides: 7. The CDR3 DNA reads TGTGCCAGCAGCACCGGACTAGCCCCTTCCTACAATGAGCAGTTCTTC. Translating it yields CASSTGLAPSYNEQFF.

The sample holds one count of this clone. The junction departs from germline at one end; a sequencing error may be responsible. This sequence joins TRBV4-1 and TRBJ1-1, with TRBD1 as a possible D gene (5 bases). Germline V gene lookup returns CDR1 MGHRA and CDR2 YSYEKL. The CDR3 covers 13 residues. The CDR3 sequence: CASSQDSDTPFRF. The CDR3 coding sequence is TGCGCCAGCAGCCAAGATTCGGACACCCCCTTTCGATTT.

CDR3 DNA sequence: TGTGCCAGCAGTTTAACAGGCTCGAATTCACCCCTCCACTTT. It translates to CASSLTGSNSPLHF. The chain employs TRBV28 and TRBJ1-6; D might be TRBD1 (5 bases). V lost 2 bases and J lost 7, with 9 bases in between. Germline CDR1 reads MDHEN; CDR2 reads SYDVKM. This CDR3 is built from 14 residues.

The chain combines TRBV9 with TRBJ2-5; D not resolved. V lost 1 base to trimming and J lost 4 bases, with 5 bases between them. The CDR3 is 12 amino acids. Germline V lookup: CDR1 SGDLS, CDR2 YYNGEE. The CDR3 DNA is TGTGCCAGCAGCGTATCGGGAGAGACCCAGTACTTC. It yields the protein CASSVSGETQYF.

This chain uses TRBV2 with TRBJ1-1, with 9 bases aligning to TRBD1. Germline CDR1 SNHLY, CDR2 FYNNEI. The CDR3 spans 14 residues. The J segment lost 5 bases and the V segment lost 6 bases, leaving 7 bases of the junction unmatched. CDR3: CASSLGQGLTEAFF. The CDR3 coding sequence is TGTGCCAGCAGCCTGGGACAGGGTTTGACTGAAGCTTTCTTT.

This clone was seen only once. Written as DNA, the CDR3 is TGTGCCAGCAGTTTCGACAGGGTCGATGGCTACACCTTC. Its translation is CASSFDRVDGYTF. V gene TRBV6-5 combines with J gene TRBJ1-2; 7 nucleotides line up with TRBD1. CDR1 is MNHEY and CDR2 is SVGAGI in the germline V gene. CDR3 length: 13 amino acids. J was trimmed by 6 bases and V by 4 bases; bases with no gene match: 5.

This clone showed up many times. One end of the junction is discordant with germline, which a read error may explain. V is TRBV7-7 and J is TRBJ2-2; a weak D match, TRBD2 (5 bases). Per germline, CDR1 SSHAT and CDR2 FNYEAQ (reference sequence). This CDR3 has 15 residues. The CDR3 loop reads CASSHDPGIPGELFF. DNA for the CDR3: TGTGCTAGCAGCCACGACCCCGGGATACCCGGGGAGCTGTTTTTT.

V usage is TRBV18 and J usage is TRBJ2-3; 10 bases are shared with TRBD2. The CDR3 runs 18 residues. J gave up 4 bases and V 6 bases, and 16 bases lay outside the gene matches. Germline V gives CDR1 KGHSH, CDR2 LQKENI. For the CDR3, the DNA is TGTGCCAGCTCGCCGAAACTTGCTAGCGGGAGCGGCCCAGATACGCAGTATTTT. It is translated as CASSPKLASGSGPDTQYF.

The gene calls are TRBV28 and TRBJ1-5, with 7 bases identical to TRBD1. The ends lost 3 bases at V and 6 bases at J; junction bases unmatched: 8. This CDR3 spans 15 amino acids. Germline CDR1 and CDR2: MDHEN and SYDVKM. CDR3 region: CASSLSRQGSQPQHF. CDR3 nucleotide sequence: TGTGCCAGCAGTTTGAGCCGACAGGGTAGTCAGCCCCAGCATTTT.

The chain has TRBV7-9 and TRBJ1-5; TRBD1 matches 7 bases. V lost 5 bases to trimming and J lost 9 bases; unmatched junction nucleotides: 7. CDR1 SEHNR and CDR2 FQNEAQ come from the germline V gene (reference sequence). The CDR3 has 13 residues. CDR3 in DNA: TGTGCCAGCAGCGGAACGGACAGGAGGCCCCAGCATTTT. Encoded protein: CASSGTDRRPQHF.

This chain joins TRBV2 and TRBJ2-3, with 10 bases lining up with TRBD2. The germline V gene encodes CDR1 SNHLY and CDR2 FYNNEI. The CDR3 spans 12 residues. V was clipped by 6 bases and J by 9 bases; unmatched bases: 3. CDR3 amino acids: CASSSTSGTQYF. The CDR3 DNA reads TGTGCCAGCAGCTCGACTAGCGGGACGCAGTATTTT.

The chain has TRBV4-1 and TRBJ2-5; possible D gene TRBD2, 5 bases. From germline, CDR1 is MGHRA and CDR2 YSYEKL. V was pared by 2 bases and J by 0 bases, with 10 bases between. This CDR3 region has 15 residues. CDR3 in DNA: TGCGCCAGCAGCCAACGGACTCGGGACCAAGAGACCCAGTACTTC. The encoded protein is CASSQRTRDQETQYF.

Turning to this clone: Other nucleotide sequences in the sample specify the same CDR3. The chain is built from TRBV28 and TRBJ1-1; tentative D call: TRBD1 (6 bases). This CDR3 spans 14 amino acids. Trimming removed 3 bases at V and 1 base at J, with 9 bases between. Germline CDR1 MDHEN, CDR2 SYDVKM. The CDR3 protein is CASSLGRGNTEAFF. CDR3 coding DNA: TGTGCCAGCAGTTTGGGCAGGGGGAACACTGAAGCTTTCTTT.

V and J are TRBV4-1 and TRBJ2-2, with D perhaps TRBD2 (5 bases). Deletions cut 4 bases from V and 0 bases from J, with 12 bases between. Germline V gives CDR1 MGHRA, CDR2 YSYEKL. This CDR3 region has 16 residues. In DNA form, the CDR3 reads TGCGCCAGCAGCCCTCGGGCGGGTTCGAACACCGGGGAGCTGTTTTTT. This gives the protein CASSPRAGSNTGELFF.

The chain links TRBV7-3 to TRBJ2-1; 12 bases match TRBD2. The CDR3 covers 16 residues. In germline, CDR1 is SGHTA, CDR2 FQGTGA. With V trimmed by 4 bases and J by 7 bases, 8 bases remained unmatched. CDR3 bases: TGTGCCAGCAGCTCCCCGACTAGCGGGAGTTGGAATGAGCAGTTCTTC. Protein product: CASSSPTSGSWNEQFF.

This chain uses TRBV5-1 with TRBJ2-5, with a possible D match to TRBD1 (6 bases). This CDR3 has 15 residues. Trimming removed 1 base at V and 2 bases at J, with 12 bases between. Per germline, CDR1 SGHRS and CDR2 YFSETQ. CDR3 sequence: CASSLSGQQQETQYF. The CDR3 nucleotides are TGCGCCAGCAGCTTGAGCGGACAGCAACAAGAGACCCAGTACTTC.

The chain couples TRBV25-1 to TRBJ2-5, with 7 bases aligning to TRBD1. CDR3 length: 15 residues. Trimming took 8 bases from V and 2 from J; bases not matched to a gene: 11. CDR1 is MGHDK and CDR2 is SYGVNS in the germline V gene. CDR3 in amino acids: CASGIEGAAQETQYF. CDR3 bases: TGTGCCAGCGGTATTGAGGGGGCGGCACAAGAGACCCAGTACTTC.

CDR3 DNA sequence: TGTGCCAGCAGGTCCGGGACAGTGAACACTGAAGCTTTCTTT. Amino acid sequence: CASRSGTVNTEAFF. V and J are TRBV6-5 and TRBJ1-1; 7 nucleotides align to TRBD1. Germline CDR1 reads MNHEY; CDR2 reads SVGAGI. The junction had 4 bases not matched to a gene; V was cut back by 6 bases and J by 0 bases. The CDR3 runs 14 residues.

The V gene is TRBV7-2, the J gene TRBJ2-7; 7 bases map to TRBD1. The germline gives CDR1 SGHTA, CDR2 FQGNSA. The CDR3 runs 15 residues. The V segment lost 2 bases and the J segment 2 bases; nucleotides outside the gene matches: 6. The CDR3 region is CASSLQSGTAYEQYF. CDR3 bases: TGTGCCAGCAGCTTACAGTCCGGGACAGCCTACGAGCAGTACTTC.

The J gene is TRBJ2-2, the V gene TRBV18; 11 bases agree with TRBD2. The CDR3 has 18 amino acids. V was clipped by 3 bases and J by 4 bases; unmatched bases: 10. From germline, CDR1 is KGHSH and CDR2 LQKENI. The CDR3 sequence is CASSPGTSGRMSTGELFF. DNA of the CDR3: TGTGCCAGCTCACCTGGTACTAGCGGGAGAATGAGCACCGGGGAGCTGTTTTTT.

This clone was counted once. The chain uses TRBV18 and TRBJ1-1, with D uncertain. The CDR3 sequence is 15 residues long. CDR1 and CDR2 (germline): KGHSH, LQKENI. Trimming took 6 bases from V and 1 from J, leaving 15 bases between them. CDR3 DNA sequence: TGTGCCAGCTCCTCCCGTACGGCGGGGAACACTGAAGCTTTCTTT. Protein: CASSSRTAGNTEAFF.

This chain joins TRBV7-2 and TRBJ2-1; D is perhaps TRBD2 (6 bases). The V gene's germline CDR1 is SGHTA and CDR2 FQGNSA. The CDR3 is 15 amino acids. Trimming left V 2 bases short and J 10 bases short, with 18 bases between. In DNA, the CDR3 is TGTGCCAGCAGCTTATACCACGGGGAGGCAGGGGAGCAGTTCTTC. Protein product: CASSLYHGEAGEQFF.

Only one count was recorded for this clone. The genes are TRBV5-1 and TRBJ2-1; 7 positions match TRBD2. The CDR3 is 16 amino acids. V was clipped by 1 base and J by 0 bases; unmatched bases: 4. Germline V gene sequence: CDR1 SGHRS, CDR2 YFSETQ. The CDR3 is CASSLNGGSSYNEQFF. In DNA form, the CDR3 reads TGCGCCAGCAGCTTGAACGGCGGGAGCTCCTACAATGAGCAGTTCTTC.

This chain uses TRBV5-1 with TRBJ2-2; no reliable D call. The CDR3 is 12 amino acids. Germline V gives CDR1 SGHRS, CDR2 YFSETQ. V was clipped by 5 bases and J by 4 bases, with 6 bases between them. Here the CDR3 DNA reads TGCGCCAGCAGGGCTAGCACCGGGGAGCTGTTTTTT. It encodes CASRASTGELFF.

In this sample, this clone turned up once. V gene TRBV4-1 combines with J gene TRBJ2-5, with D possibly TRBD1 on 5 matching bases. The CDR3 runs to 12 residues. CDR1 is MGHRA and CDR2 is YSYEKL in the germline V gene. The V gene lost 4 bases and the J gene lost 5 bases, with 8 bases spanning the gap. CDR3 in amino acids: CASSPGRETQYF. In nucleotides, the CDR3 is TGCGCCAGCAGCCCAGGGCGGGAGACCCAGTACTTC.

This clone was counted only a few times. V usage is TRBV30 and J usage is TRBJ2-1; a possible D gene is TRBD1 (5 bases). The V end was cut by 0 bases, the J end by 5 bases, with 11 bases between. The CDR3 spans 14 residues. The germline V gene encodes CDR1 GTSNPN and CDR2 SVGIG (reference sequence). The DNA of the CDR3 is TGTGCCTGGAGTGTAGGGCTAGGGGACAATGAGCAGTTCTTC. It codes for CAWSVGLGDNEQFF.

The chain has TRBV5-1 and TRBJ1-4, with 10 bases that match TRBD1. The ends lost 0 bases at V and 7 bases at J; junction bases unmatched: 0. Germline V lookup: CDR1 SGHRS, CDR2 YFSETQ. The CDR3 is made up of 14 amino acids. The CDR3 DNA reads as TGCGCCAGCAGCTTGGGGACAGGGGGTGAAAAACTGTTTTTT. Protein: CASSLGTGGEKLFF.